This T cell receptor (beta chain) stems from a study of lymphopenia after photon versus proton radiotherapy (dated by TCRdb to about 2019). Describing the broader study: In patients with gastrointestinal tumors who developed high-grade lymphopenia, the study compared the immunological effects of photon radiation therapy with those of proton radiation therapy. The cohort comprised roughly 20 patients with gastrointestinal tumors who received either photon or proton therapy and then developed lymphopenia. The study aimed to characterize how the two radiation modalities differ in their impact on the immune system. On the study overall, not on this receptor specifically: Across the cohort, among patients who died, a greater drop in TCR diversity after the nadir was inversely correlated with overall survival time. During treatment, patients who received photon therapy lost naive T cells and TCR diversity and gained effector/memory populations, whereas patients who received proton therapy remained relatively stable. After the lymphocyte count nadir, oligoclonal expansion, especially of CD8+ Temra cells, was observed in photon-treated repertoires, and the drop in diversity was driven by this expansion. The survival association was examined only in patients who died, and the authors described better survival with proton therapy as a possibility, not as a demonstrated result.

The CDR3 runs 13 residues from the cysteine to the phenylalanine. Only the CDR3 region is kept as DNA, spanning 39 bases read in frame from base 1. CDR1 is given as SGHTS and CDR2 as YDEGEE, both from the germline V gene. V gives up 4 bases and J gives up 5 bases, and the segment between their germline ends measures 13 bases. Library preparation employed the immunoSEQ multiplex PCR assay. T cell repertoires were profiled by deep sequencing of rearranged TCR beta loci, alongside multiparametric flow cytometry. The table was pulled from immuneACCESS by TCRdb, which kept in-frame rearrangements only. Such tables lose some clones; where checked, under half of the loss comes from unresolved V genes, and the rest has no known cause. The sample profile shows some 64,000 clones; around 90% of them were found once. Roughly 13% of the sample is taken by the ten largest. Comment on this clone: There is no known antigen for this receptor. No clone much larger than this one lies a single base away; base qualities are absent.

The sequence came from a man at least 80 years old with esophageal cancer. The specimen was peripheral blood, collected from a patient treated with proton-based radiotherapy. The chain joins TRBV5-8 to TRBJ2-7, with TRBD1 as a weak D call on 6 bases. The CDR3 corresponds to CASSMRDNHEQYF. The nucleotides are TGTGCCAGCAGCATGAGGGACAACCACGAGCAGTACTTC.